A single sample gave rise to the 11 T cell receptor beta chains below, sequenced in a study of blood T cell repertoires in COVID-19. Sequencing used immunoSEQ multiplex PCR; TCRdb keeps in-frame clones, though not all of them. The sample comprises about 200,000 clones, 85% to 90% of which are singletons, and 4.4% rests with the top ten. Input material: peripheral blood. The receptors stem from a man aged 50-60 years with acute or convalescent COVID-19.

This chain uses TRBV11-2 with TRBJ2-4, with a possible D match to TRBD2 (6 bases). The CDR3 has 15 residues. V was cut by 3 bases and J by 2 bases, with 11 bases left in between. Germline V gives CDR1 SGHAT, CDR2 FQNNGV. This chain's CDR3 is CASSLRENSKNIQYF. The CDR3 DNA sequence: TGTGCCAGCAGCTTGCGGGAAAATTCCAAAAACATTCAGTACTTC.

In DNA form, the CDR3 reads TGTGCCAGCAGTTACTCGGGGGGGCTGAACGAGCAGTACTTC. Translated, it gives CASSYSGGLNEQYF. This chain connects TRBV6-6 to TRBJ2-7; a weak D match, TRBD2 (7 bases). Deletions cut 0 bases from V and 5 bases from J, with 11 bases between. The CDR3 sequence is 14 residues long. CDR1 and CDR2 from the germline V gene are MNHNY and SVGAGI (reference sequence).

CDR3 sequence reads: CASSPGGRDRGYEQYF. The CDR3 DNA is TGTGCCAGCAGTCCCGGGGGCCGGGACAGGGGTTACGAGCAGTACTTC. The chain is built from TRBV27 and TRBJ2-7; TRBD1 matches at 10 bases. V shed 5 bases, J shed 4 bases, and the junction held 11 bases outside the gene matches. CDR1 and CDR2 from the germline V gene are MNHEY and SMNVEV (reference sequence). The CDR3 loop spans 16 amino acids.

The CDR3 spells CASSPRPTGGYGQPQHF. The DNA for the CDR3 is TGTGCCAGTAGTCCCCGCCCGACAGGGGGATATGGGCAGCCCCAGCATTTT. This chain joins TRBV19 and TRBJ1-5, with TRBD1 matching over 9 bases. This CDR3 spans 17 amino acids. Germline CDR1 is LNHDA and CDR2 is SQIVND (reference sequence). With 5 bases clipped from V and 7 bases from J, the junction kept 15 bases outside the gene matches.

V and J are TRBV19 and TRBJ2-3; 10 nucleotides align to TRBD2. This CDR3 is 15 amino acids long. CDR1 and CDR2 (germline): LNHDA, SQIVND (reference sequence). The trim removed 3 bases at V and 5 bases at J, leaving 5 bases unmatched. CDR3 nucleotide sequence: TGTGCCAGTAGTATCAAAGCGGGGGGGCGAGATACGCAGTATTTT. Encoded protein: CASSIKAGGRDTQYF. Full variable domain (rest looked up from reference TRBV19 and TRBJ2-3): DGGITQSPKYLFRKEGQNVTLSCEQNLNHDAMYWYRQDPGQGLRLIYYSQIVNDFQKGDIAEGYSVSREKKESFPLTVTSAQKNPTAFYLCASSIKAGGRDTQYFGPGTRLTVL.

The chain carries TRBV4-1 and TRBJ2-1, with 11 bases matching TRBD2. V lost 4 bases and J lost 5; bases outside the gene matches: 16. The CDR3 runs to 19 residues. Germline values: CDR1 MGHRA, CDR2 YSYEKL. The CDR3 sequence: CASSPTRSRLAGNHNEQFF. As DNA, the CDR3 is TGCGCCAGCAGCCCGACTCGATCAAGACTAGCGGGAAATCACAATGAGCAGTTCTTC.

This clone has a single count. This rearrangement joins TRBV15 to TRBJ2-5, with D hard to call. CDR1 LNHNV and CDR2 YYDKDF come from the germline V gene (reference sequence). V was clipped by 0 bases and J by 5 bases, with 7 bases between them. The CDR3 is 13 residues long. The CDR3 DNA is TGTGCCACCAGCAGAGATAGCTGGGAGACCCAGTACTTC. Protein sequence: CATSRDSWETQYF.

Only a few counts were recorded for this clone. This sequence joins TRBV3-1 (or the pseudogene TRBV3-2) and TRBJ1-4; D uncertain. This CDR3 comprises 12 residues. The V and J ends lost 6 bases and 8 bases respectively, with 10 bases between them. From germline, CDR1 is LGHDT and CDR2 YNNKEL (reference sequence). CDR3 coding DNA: TGTGCCAGCAGGCTCGGGGAGGAAAAACTGTTTTTT. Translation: CASRLGEEKLFF.

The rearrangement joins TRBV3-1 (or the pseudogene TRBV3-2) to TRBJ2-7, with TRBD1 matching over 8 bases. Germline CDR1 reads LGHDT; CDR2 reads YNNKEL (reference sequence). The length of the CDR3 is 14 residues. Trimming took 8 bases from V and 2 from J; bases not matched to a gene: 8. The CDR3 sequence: CASSKGQDTYEQYF. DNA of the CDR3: TGTGCCAGCTCCAAGGGACAGGACACCTACGAGCAGTACTTC.

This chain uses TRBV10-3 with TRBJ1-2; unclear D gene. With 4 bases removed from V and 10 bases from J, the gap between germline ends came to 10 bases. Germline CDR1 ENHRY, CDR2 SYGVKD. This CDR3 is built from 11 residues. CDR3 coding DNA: TGTGCCATCAGTGCAGGCTCTGCCTACACCTTC. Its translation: CAISAGSAYTF.

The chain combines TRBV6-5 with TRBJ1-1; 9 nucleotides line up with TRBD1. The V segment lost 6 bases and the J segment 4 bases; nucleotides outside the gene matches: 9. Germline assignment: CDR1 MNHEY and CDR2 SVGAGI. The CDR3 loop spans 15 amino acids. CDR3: CASRDRGTGSTEAFF. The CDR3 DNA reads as TGTGCCAGCAGGGACAGGGGCACCGGGAGCACTGAAGCTTTCTTT.